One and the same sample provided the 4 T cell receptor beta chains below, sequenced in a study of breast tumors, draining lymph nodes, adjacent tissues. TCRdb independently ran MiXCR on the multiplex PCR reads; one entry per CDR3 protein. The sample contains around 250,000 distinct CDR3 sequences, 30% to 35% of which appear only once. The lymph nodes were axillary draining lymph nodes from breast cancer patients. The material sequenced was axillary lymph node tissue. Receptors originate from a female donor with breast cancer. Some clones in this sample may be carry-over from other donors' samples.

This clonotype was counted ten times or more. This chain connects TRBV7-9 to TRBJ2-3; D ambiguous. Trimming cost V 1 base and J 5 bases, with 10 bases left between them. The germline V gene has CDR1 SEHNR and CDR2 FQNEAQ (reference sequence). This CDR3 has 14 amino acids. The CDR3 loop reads CASSLGGYGDTQYF. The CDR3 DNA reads TGTGCCAGCAGCTTAGGAGGTTATGGAGATACGCAGTATTTT. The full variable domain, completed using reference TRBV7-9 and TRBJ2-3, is DTGVSQNPRHKITKRGQNVTFRCDPISEHNRLYWYRQTLGQGPEFLTYFQNEAQLEKSRLLSDRFSAERPKGSFSTLEIQRTEQGDSAMYLCASSLGGYGDTQYFGPGTRLTVL.

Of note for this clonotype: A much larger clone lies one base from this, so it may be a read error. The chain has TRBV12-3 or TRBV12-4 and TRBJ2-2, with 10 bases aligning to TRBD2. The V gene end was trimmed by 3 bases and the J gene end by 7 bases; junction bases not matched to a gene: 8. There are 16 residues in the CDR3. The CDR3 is CASSFVRTSGSGELFF. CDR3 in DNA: TGTGCCAGCAGTTTCGTACGGACTAGCGGAAGCGGGGAGCTGTTTTTT.

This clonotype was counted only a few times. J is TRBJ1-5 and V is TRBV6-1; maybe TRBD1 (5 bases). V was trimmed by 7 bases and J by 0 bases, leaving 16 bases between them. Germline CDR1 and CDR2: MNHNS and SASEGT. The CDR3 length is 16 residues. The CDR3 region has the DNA TGTGCCAGCACCGGGACGGCCTTAGATAGCAATCAGCCCCAGCATTTT. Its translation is CASTGTALDSNQPQHF.

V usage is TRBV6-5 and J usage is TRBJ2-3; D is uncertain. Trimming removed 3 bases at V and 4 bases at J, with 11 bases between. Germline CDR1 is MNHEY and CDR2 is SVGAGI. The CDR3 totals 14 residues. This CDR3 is CASSYISSSDTQYF. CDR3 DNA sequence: TGTGCCAGCAGTTATATTAGTTCTTCAGATACGCAGTATTTT.